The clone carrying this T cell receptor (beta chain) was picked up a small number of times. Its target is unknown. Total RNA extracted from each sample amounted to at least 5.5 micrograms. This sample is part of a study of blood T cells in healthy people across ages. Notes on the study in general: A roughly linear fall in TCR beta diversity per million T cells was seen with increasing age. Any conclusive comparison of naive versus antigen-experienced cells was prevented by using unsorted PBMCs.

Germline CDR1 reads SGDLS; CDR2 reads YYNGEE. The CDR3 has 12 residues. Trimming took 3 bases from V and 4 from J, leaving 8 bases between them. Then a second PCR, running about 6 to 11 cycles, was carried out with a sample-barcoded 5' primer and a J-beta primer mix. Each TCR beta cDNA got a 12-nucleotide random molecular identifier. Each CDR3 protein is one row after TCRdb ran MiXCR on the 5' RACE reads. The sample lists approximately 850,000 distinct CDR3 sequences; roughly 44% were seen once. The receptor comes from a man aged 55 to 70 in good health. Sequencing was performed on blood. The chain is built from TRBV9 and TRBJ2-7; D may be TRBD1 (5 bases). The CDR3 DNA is TGTGCCAGCAGCGGCAGGGATTACGAGCAGTACTTC. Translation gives CASSGRDYEQYF.